This T cell receptor beta chain was captured by sequencing in a study of blood T cell repertoires in COVID-19. Original methodology: Amplification of reference gene primers was used by the study to estimate nucleated cell counts. Libraries were prepared by immunoSEQ multiplex PCR; TCRdb keeps only in-frame clonotypes and omits some of them. That table is the source of V, J and clone size, and D and trimming were worked out from the DNA. This table has approximately 230,000 clones, around 88% appearing once. J gave up 6 bases and V 8 bases, and 13 bases lay outside the gene matches. The CDR3 consists of 14 residues. CDR1 is SGHDN, CDR2 FVKESK, per germline.

The specimen was peripheral blood. The source is an elderly man with acute or convalescent COVID-19. V and J are TRBV14 and TRBJ2-7, with 7 bases matching TRBD2. Here the CDR3 reads CASEPLGGYGEQYF. The CDR3 nucleotides read TGTGCCAGCGAACCCCTGGGGGGGTACGGCGAGCAGTACTTC.